This T cell receptor (beta chain) was captured by sequencing in a study of T cell repertoires in cytomegalovirus infection. Study-wide results and limits: There were HLA-C-restricted CMV-specific TCR beta clonotypes dominating the ex vivo response.

TCRdb reprocessed the reads with MiXCR, giving one entry per CDR3 protein. The repertoire holds a few hundred thousand distinct CDR3 sequences, with more than 8% as singletons. Trimming shortened V by 4 bases and J by 4 bases, and 6 bases separated the two germline ends. CDR3 length: 12 residues. In this sample, this clonotype turned up a few times. The target antigen is unknown. The source material was PBMCs. This clonotype was sampled from a human donor in good health (CMV status not recorded). Some clones in this sample may be carry-over from other donors' samples. The chain is built from TRBV12-3 or TRBV12-4 and TRBJ2-3; a weak D match, TRBD2 (5 bases). In nucleotides, the CDR3 is TGTGCCAGCAGTTCGGACTCAGATACGCAGTATTTT. Residues: CASSSDSDTQYF.